This TCR beta chain was observed in a study of monozygotic twins with inflammatory bowel disease (dated by TCRdb to the late 2010s). General notes on the study: The full study comprised approximately 28 monozygotic twin pairs: nine German pairs (four IBD-concordant, five IBD-discordant) and 19 IBD-discordant Danish pairs. The search for disease-associated traits relied mainly on comparing IBD patients with their genetically identical healthy co-twins within discordant pairs. Each individual had, on average, about 151 000 unique TCRalpha sequences and 181 000 unique TCRbeta sequences available for analysis.

Regarding this clonotype: It has no known antigen specificity.

From each donor, a roughly 2.6 ml peripheral blood sample was collected into PAXgene tubes and stored at -80 degrees C. Without any T cell sorting, total RNA was extracted from whole blood using the PAXgene blood miRNA kit on an automated QIAcube. Peripheral blood from monozygotic twin pairs who were concordant or discordant for inflammatory bowel disease underwent deep TCRalpha and TCRbeta repertoire profiling using unique molecular barcoding. For every twin pair, smoking habits were documented, and each individual was categorised as a current, former or never smoker. Library preparation used 5' RACE. The input for every TCR library was approximately 3,500 ng of total RNA. For each sample, cDNA synthesis was carried out in eight separate reactions using SMARTScribe reverse transcriptase. During cDNA synthesis, template switching was used to introduce unique molecular identifiers that contained a 6-nucleotide sample barcode. Amplification of TCRalpha and TCRbeta cDNA involved two nested PCRs of 16 and 9 cycles, and each PCR was followed by bead purification. Before amplification, the cDNA was treated with uracil DNA-glycosylase and purified using the QIAquick PCR purification kit. The second PCR added Illumina TruSeq-compatible adapters along with sample-specific barcodes. TapeStation and Qubit were used to check library quality and concentration, and 4.5 to 6 ng of each library was pooled. The pooled libraries were sequenced with 2 x 100 bp reads and custom sequencing primers on an Illumina HiSeq2500 single-index Rapid Run. The published analysis was carried out like this. MiGEC version 1.2.6 was used for UMI-based consensus assembly to correct PCR and sequencing errors. MiXCR version 2.1.1 was used to carry out V(D)J alignment, clonotype assembly and CDR3 extraction. To normalise gene usage, clonotype sharing and MAIT/NKT TCR abundance, the analysis used the top 1000, 10 000 and 20 000 clonotypes per sample. After downsampling to 27 000 UMIs, diversity was calculated as the inverse Simpson index using the vegan R package. Paired Mann-Whitney U tests were applied to discordant twin pairs, and Benjamini-Hochberg correction was used for multiple testing. TCRdb reprocessed the reads and provides one entry for every CDR3 protein sequence; no DNA is given. The V and J calls were not made by the authors but by TCRdb's processing. The table for this sample lists a few hundred thousand distinct CDR3 sequences. The ten largest clones represent 2.6% of the sample.

Study-wide conclusions, independent of this receptor: IBD patients had lower TCRbeta repertoire diversity, measured by the inverse Simpson index, than their healthy co-twins. The results gave no support for a single strong signal or clonotype linked to IBD. No difference in repertoire similarity was observed between concordant and discordant twins, possibly owing to limited statistical power. Different T cell subtypes could not be distinguished in the analysis. IBD patients shared fewer clonotypes with other individuals than healthy twins did, most markedly in patients showing signs of disease activity. Because patients were on differing immunosuppressive treatments, the repertoires may have picked up extra background noise and inter-individual variability.

The sequence derives from a human donor with ulcerative colitis or Crohn's disease, or a healthy co-twin of an affected twin (not recorded which). Sequenced: blood.

The encoded CDR3 is CSAHGLAGFYNEQFF. The chain links TRBV20-1 with TRBJ2-1; TCRdb indicates TRBD2, and absent DNA this call remains unverified. Including the terminal cysteine and phenylalanine, the CDR3 comprises 15 residues. The DNA is unrecorded. CDR1 and CDR2 (DFQATT, SNEGSKA) derive from the germline V gene (reference sequence).